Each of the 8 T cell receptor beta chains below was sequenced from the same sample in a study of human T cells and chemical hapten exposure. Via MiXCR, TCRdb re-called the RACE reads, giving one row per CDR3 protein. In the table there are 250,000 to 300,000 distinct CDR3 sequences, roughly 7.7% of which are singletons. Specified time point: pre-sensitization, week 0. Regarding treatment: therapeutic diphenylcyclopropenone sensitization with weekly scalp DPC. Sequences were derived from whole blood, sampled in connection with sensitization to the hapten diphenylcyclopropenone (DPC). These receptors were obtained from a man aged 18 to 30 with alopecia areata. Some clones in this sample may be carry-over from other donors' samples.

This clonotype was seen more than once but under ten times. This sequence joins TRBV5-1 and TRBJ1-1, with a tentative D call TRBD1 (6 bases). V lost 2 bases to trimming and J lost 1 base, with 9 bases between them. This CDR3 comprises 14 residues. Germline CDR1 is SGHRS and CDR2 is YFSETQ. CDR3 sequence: CASSLLTGNTEAFF. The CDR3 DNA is TGCGCCAGCAGCTTACTGACAGGGAACACTGAAGCTTTCTTT.

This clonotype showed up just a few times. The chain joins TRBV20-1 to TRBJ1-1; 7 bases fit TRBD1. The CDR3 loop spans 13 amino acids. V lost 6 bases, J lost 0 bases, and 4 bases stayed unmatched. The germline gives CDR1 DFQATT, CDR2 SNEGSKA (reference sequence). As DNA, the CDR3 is TGCAGTGCAACGACAGGGTTGAACACTGAAGCTTTCTTT. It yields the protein CSATTGLNTEAFF.

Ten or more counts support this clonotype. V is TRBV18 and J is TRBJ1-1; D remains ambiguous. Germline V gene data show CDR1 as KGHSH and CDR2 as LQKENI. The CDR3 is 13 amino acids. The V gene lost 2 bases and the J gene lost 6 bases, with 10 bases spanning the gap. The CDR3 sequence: CASSPSSSSEAFF. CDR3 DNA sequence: TGTGCCAGCTCACCAAGTTCGTCATCTGAAGCTTTCTTT.

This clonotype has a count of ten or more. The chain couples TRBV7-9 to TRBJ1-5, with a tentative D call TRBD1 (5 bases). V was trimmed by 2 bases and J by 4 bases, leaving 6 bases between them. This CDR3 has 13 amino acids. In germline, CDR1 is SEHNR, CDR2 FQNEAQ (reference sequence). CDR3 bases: TGTGCCAGCAGCTTAACAGGAAATCAGCCCCAGCATTTT. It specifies CASSLTGNQPQHF.

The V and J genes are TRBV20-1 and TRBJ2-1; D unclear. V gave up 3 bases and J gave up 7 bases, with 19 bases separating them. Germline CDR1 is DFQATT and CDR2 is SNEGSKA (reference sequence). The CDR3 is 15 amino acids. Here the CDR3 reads CSASDATRLGNEQFF. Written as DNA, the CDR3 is TGCAGTGCTAGCGACGCCACGAGACTGGGGAATGAGCAGTTCTTC.

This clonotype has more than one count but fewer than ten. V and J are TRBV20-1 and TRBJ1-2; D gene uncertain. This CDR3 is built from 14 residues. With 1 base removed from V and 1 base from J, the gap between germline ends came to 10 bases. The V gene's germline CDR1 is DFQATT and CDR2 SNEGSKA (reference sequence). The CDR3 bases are TGCAGTGCTAGAGTTTCACAGCTTAACTATGGCTACACCTTC. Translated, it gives CSARVSQLNYGYTF.

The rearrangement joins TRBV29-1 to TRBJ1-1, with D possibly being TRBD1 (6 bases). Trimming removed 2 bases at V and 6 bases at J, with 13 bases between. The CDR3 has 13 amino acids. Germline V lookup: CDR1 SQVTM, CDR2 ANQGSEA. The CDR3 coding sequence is TGCAGCGTTGAATCGGCGGAGGGGGCTGAAGCTTTCTTT. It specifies CSVESAEGAEAFF.

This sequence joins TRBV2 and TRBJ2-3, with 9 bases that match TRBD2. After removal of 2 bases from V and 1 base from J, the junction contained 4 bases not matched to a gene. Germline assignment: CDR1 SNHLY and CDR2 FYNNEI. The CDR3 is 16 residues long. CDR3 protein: CASSEPASGGTDTQYF. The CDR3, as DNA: TGTGCCAGCAGTGAACCCGCTAGCGGGGGCACAGATACGCAGTATTTT.